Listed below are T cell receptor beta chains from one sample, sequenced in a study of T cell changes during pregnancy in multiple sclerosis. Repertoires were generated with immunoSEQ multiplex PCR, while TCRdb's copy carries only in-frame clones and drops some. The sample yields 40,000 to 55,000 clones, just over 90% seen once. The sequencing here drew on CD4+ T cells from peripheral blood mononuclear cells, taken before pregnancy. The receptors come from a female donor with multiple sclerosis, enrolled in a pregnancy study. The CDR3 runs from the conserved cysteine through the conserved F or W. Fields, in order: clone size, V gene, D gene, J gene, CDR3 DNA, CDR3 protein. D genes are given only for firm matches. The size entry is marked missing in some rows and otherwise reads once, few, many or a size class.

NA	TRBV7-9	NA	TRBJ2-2	TGTGCCAGCAGCTTACGACCCATTAGAGGGAGTAGGAACACCGGGGAGCTGTTTTTT	CASSLRPIRGSRNTGELFF
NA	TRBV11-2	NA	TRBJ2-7	TGTGCCAGCAGTTCGCAAGGGAGCGAGCAGTACTTC	CASSSQGSEQYF
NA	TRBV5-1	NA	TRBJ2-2	TGCGCCAGCAGCTATCTCGGAGGGGCGAACACCGGGGAGCTGTTTTTT	CASSYLGGANTGELFF
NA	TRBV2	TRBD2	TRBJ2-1	TGTGCCAGCAGGAAGGGACTAGCGGTGGAGAGCGAGCAGTTCTTC	CASRKGLAVESEQFF
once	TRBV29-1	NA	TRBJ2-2	TGCAGCGCCCATAGGGGGAAGGGGCACGCCGGGGAGCTGTTTTTT	CSAHRGKGHAGELFF
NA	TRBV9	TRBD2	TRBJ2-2	TGTGCCAGCAGCCTATCCCTAGCGGGCGAGAGGACCGGGGAGCTGTTTTTT	CASSLSLAGERTGELFF
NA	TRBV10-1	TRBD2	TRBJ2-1	TGCGCCAGCAGTGAGTCGGGCGGGGGTTCCTCCTACAATGAGCAGTTCTTC	CASSESGGGSSYNEQFF
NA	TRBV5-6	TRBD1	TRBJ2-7	TGTGCCAGCAGCTTGAGATCGAACAGGGGCTACGAGCAGTACTTC	CASSLRSNRGYEQYF
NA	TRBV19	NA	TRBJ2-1	TGTGCCACCTGGGAACAGGGTCTTACAAATGAGCAGTTCTTC	CATWEQGLTNEQFF
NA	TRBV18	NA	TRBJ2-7	TGTGCCAGCTCACCAGGACTTCCGAACTCCTACGAGCAGTACTTC	CASSPGLPNSYEQYF
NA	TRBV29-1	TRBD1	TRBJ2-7	TGCAGCGTTGAAAAGGACAGGGGCCCCGAGCAGTACTTC	CSVEKDRGPEQYF
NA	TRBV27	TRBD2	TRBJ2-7	TGTGCCAGCAGTCCATCCCGGACTAGCGGGAGGGAGCAGTACTTC	CASSPSRTSGREQYF
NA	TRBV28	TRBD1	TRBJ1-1	TGTGCCAGCAGTTCCGGGACAGGGGGCCGGCGGACTGAAGCTTTCTTT	CASSSGTGGRRTEAFF
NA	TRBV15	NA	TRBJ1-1	TGTGCCACCAGCAGACTCGCCGAGGTGGGCACTGAAGCTTTCTTT	CATSRLAEVGTEAFF
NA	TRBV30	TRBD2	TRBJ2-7	TGTGCCTGGCGGGGGGTCCGGGGCTACGAGCAGTACTTC	CAWRGVRGYEQYF
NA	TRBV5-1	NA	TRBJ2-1	TGCGCCAGCAGTCAGGGAACAGGATCCAATGAGCAGTTCTTC	CASSQGTGSNEQFF
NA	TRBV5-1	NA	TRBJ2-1	TGCGCCAGCAGCGATCTAGCGGACAGTGAGCAGTTCTTC	CASSDLADSEQFF
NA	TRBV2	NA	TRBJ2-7	TGTGCCAGCAGTGAAGCGCAGGGTGCCCCCTACGAGCAGTACTTC	CASSEAQGAPYEQYF
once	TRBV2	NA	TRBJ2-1	TGTGCCAGCGGGGGCCCGGGACCCTACAATGAGCAGTTCTTC	CASGGPGPYNEQFF
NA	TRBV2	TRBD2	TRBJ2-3	TGTGCCAGCAGTGTGGAGGCTAGCGGGATGGCAGATACGCAGTATTTT	CASSVEASGMADTQYF
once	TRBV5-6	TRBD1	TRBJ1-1	TGTGCCAGCAGCTTGGTAGGTAGGGGGCGCGACACTGAAGCTTTCTTT	CASSLVGRGRDTEAFF
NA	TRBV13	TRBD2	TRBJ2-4	TGTGCCAGCCAAAGCGGGAGGGCCTCCAAAAACATTCAGTACTTC	CASQSGRASKNIQYF
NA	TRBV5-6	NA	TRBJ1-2	TGTGCCAGCAGCTTGATGGCGGGGGCAACTTCACGGAACTATGGCTACACCTTC	CASSLMAGATSRNYGYTF
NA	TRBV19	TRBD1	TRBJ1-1	TGTGCCAGTGGGGGACAGGGGCTTGAAGCTTTCTTT	CASGGQGLEAFF
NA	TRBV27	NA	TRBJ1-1	TGTGCCAGCAGTGCCCGCCGACAGGTTACCAACACTGAAGCTTTCTTT	CASSARRQVTNTEAFF
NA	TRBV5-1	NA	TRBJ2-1	TGCGCCAGCAGCTACGGTCTAGAACCCTCCTACAATGAGCAGTTCTTC	CASSYGLEPSYNEQFF
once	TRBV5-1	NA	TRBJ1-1	TGCGCCAGCAGCTTGGATTTCGGCACTGAAGCTTTCTTT	CASSLDFGTEAFF
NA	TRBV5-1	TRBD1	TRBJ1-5	TGCGCCAGCAGCCAGGGGGACGGAGGCAATCAGCCCCAGCATTTT	CASSQGDGGNQPQHF
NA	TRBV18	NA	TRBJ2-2	TGTGCCAGCTCACCAGGGGCCCGAAAGACCGGGGAGCTGTTTTTT	CASSPGARKTGELFF
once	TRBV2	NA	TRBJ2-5	TGTGCCAGCAGTAAAGGAGGATTGTACCAAGAGACCCAGTACTTC	CASSKGGLYQETQYF
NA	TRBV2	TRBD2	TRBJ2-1	TGTGCCAGCAGGCGGGGGGGCCCACCCGGACTAGCGGACAATGAGCAGTTCTTC	CASRRGGPPGLADNEQFF
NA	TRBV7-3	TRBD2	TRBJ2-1	TGTGCCAGCAGCTTATCTTCGGGGGGGGCCAATGAGCAGTTCTTC	CASSLSSGGANEQFF
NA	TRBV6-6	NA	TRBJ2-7	TGTGCCAGCAGAGACGGGGGTCAAAACTCCTACGAGCAGTACTTC	CASRDGGQNSYEQYF
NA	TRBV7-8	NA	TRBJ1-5	TGTGCCAGCAGCTTAGCGGGGCAGAATAGCAATCAGCCCCAGCATTTT	CASSLAGQNSNQPQHF
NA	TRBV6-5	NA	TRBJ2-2	TGTGCCAGCAGTTACAATTCCGGGTCTTACCCCGGGGAGCTGTTTTTT	CASSYNSGSYPGELFF
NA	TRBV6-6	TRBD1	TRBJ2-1	TGTGCCAGCAGTCGACCGGGACAGAAGTACAATGAGCAGTTCTTC	CASSRPGQKYNEQFF
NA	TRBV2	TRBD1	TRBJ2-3	TGTGCCACGCAACGACAGGGCCAAACAGATACGCAGTATTTT	CATQRQGQTDTQYF
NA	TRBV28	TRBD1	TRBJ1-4	TGTGCCAGCAGTTTACTGGGACAGGGGTTTAATGAAAAACTGTTTTTT	CASSLLGQGFNEKLFF
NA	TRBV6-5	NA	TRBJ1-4	TGTGCCAGCTCCATAGCGACATATCCTAATGAAAAACTGTTTTTT	CASSIATYPNEKLFF